These T cell receptor beta chains were read from a single sample in a study of metastatic and nonmetastatic thyroid tumors. MiXCR was used by TCRdb to re-call the PCR reads. In the table there are some 40,000 clones, under 20% of which are singletons. Material: tumor tissue. Receptors were obtained from a female donor with papillary thyroid cancer or a benign thyroid nodule (not recorded which). Some clones in this sample may be carry-over from other donors' samples. The CDR3 runs from the conserved cysteine through the conserved F or W. D genes are given only for firm matches. Size is omitted from some rows. Given values are once, few, many or a class for expanded clones.

clone size	D gene	J gene	V gene	CDR3 DNA	CDR3 protein
NA	TRBD1	TRBJ1-2	TRBV5-1	TGCGCCAGCAGTTTGACAGGGGGCTACAGTGGCTACACCTTC	CASSLTGGYSGYTF
many	TRBD2	TRBJ2-7	TRBV11-3	TGTGCCAGCAGCTTAGGGTCGGGGGGGGCCAGCTCCTACGAGCAGTACTTC	CASSLGSGGASSYEQYF
many	NA	TRBJ1-2	TRBV4-3	TGCGCCAGCAGCCAAGATGGAAACAGCCAACATGGCTACACCTTC	CASSQDGNSQHGYTF
NA	NA	TRBJ1-2	TRBV7-2	TGTGCCAGCAGCTTTGAACCGGATTCTATTTATGGCTACACCTTC	CASSFEPDSIYGYTF
many	NA	TRBJ2-3	TRBV4-2	TGTGCCAGCAGCCAAGATCCCGGGCTTGTATATAGCACAGATACGCAGTATTTT	CASSQDPGLVYSTDTQYF
NA	TRBD1	TRBJ2-5	TRBV20-1	TGCAGTGCTAGGTCATACAGGGGGCAAGCTCAAGAGACCCAGTACTTC	CSARSYRGQAQETQYF
few	TRBD2	TRBJ2-7	TRBV6-1	TGTGCCAGCAGGCTTAAGTCCAGCGGGATTACCGAGCAGTACTTC	CASRLKSSGITEQYF
many	TRBD2	TRBJ2-1	TRBV9	TGTGCCAGCAGCCCTGGTTCTAGCGGACACTACAATGAGCGGTTCTTC	CASSPGSSGHYNERFF
NA	NA	TRBJ2-7	TRBV3-1	TGTGCCAGCAGCCGGGGAGGCAGGGCGGGCGAGCAGTACTTC	CASSRGGRAGEQYF
many	TRBD2	TRBJ2-5	TRBV20-1	TGCAGTGCTATCCCTCTAGCGGAACAAGAGACCCAGTACTTC	CSAIPLAEQETQYF
many	NA	TRBJ2-5	TRBV5-5	TGTGCCAGCAGCTTGTTGGCAGGGGAAGAGACCCAGTACTTC	CASSLLAGEETQYF
few	NA	TRBJ2-1	TRBV5-4	TGTGCCAGCAGCTTGGGGGGGGCTTACAATGAGCAGTTCTTC	CASSLGGAYNEQFF
NA	TRBD2	TRBJ2-1	TRBV24-1	TGTGCCTCCAGTGATCCTAGCGGGAGCTCCTACAATGAGCAGTTCTTC	CASSDPSGSSYNEQFF
NA	TRBD2	TRBJ2-1	TRBV13	TGTGCCAGCAGCGTGGGACTAGCGGACAATGAGCAGTTCTTC	CASSVGLADNEQFF
NA	NA	TRBJ2-2	TRBV7-9	TGTGCCAGCAGCTCCCGGTACAGTACTACCGGGGAGCTGTTTTTT	CASSSRYSTTGELFF
many	TRBD1	TRBJ1-4	TRBV19	TGTGCCAGTAGTATAAACCGGGACAGGGCTAATGAAAAACTGTTTTTT	CASSINRDRANEKLFF
many	NA	TRBJ1-4	TRBV6-5	TGTGCCAGCAGTTACGGGTTAGGAAAACTGTTTTTT	CASSYGLGKLFF
NA	TRBD1	TRBJ1-2	TRBV4-3	TGCGCCAGCAGCTCCCAACCGTCCCAGGGGGCGTACACCTTC	CASSSQPSQGAYTF
NA	NA	TRBJ2-5	TRBV7-8	TGTGCCAGCAGCTTAGCTCTGGACAGCCAAGAGACCCAGTACTTC	CASSLALDSQETQYF
few	TRBD1	TRBJ2-5	TRBV7-8	TGTGCCAGCAGCTTTTCCTCCTCAGGGGGCGATACCCAGTACTTC	CASSFSSSGGDTQYF
many	TRBD1	TRBJ1-3	TRBV5-1	TGCGCCAGCAGGGGACAGGGGTCATGGGACACCATATATTTT	CASRGQGSWDTIYF
many	TRBD1	TRBJ2-5	TRBV29-1	TGCAGACCCCCCGGGACAGGGAGGGAGACCCAGTACTTC	CRPPGTGRETQYF
many	NA	TRBJ1-1	TRBV15	TGTGCCACCAGCAGAGATTTGAAGCCTGAAGCTTTCTTT	CATSRDLKPEAFF
NA	NA	TRBJ2-1	TRBV2	TGTGCCAGCAGTTTATTACATGAGCAGTTCTTC	CASSLLHEQFF
many	NA	TRBJ2-6	TRBV13	TGTGCCAGCATGGGGAGCTCTGGGGCCAACGTCCTGACTTTC	CASMGSSGANVLTF
medium-sized	NA	TRBJ2-2	TRBV15	TGTGCCACCAGCAGAAATAGGGTACACGGGGAGCTGTTTTTT	CATSRNRVHGELFF
NA	NA	TRBJ2-7	TRBV5-1	TGCGCCAGCAGCCGCGCAGGGGTGGGGTCCGAGCAGTACTTC	CASSRAGVGSEQYF
many	NA	TRBJ1-1	TRBV6-5	TGTGCCAGCAGTTACTCCGATTTTAGGGGGGTCGCTTTCTTT	CASSYSDFRGVAFF
NA	NA	TRBJ2-4	TRBV11-2	TGTGCCAGCAGCTTATACGGGGCGACCAAAAACATTCAGTACTTC	CASSLYGATKNIQYF
many	NA	TRBJ2-1	TRBV20-1	TGCAGTGCTCCAGACACCGTGTCCTTCGATGAGCAGTTCTTC	CSAPDTVSFDEQFF
NA	TRBD1	TRBJ1-1	TRBV6-2/TRBV6-3	TGTGCCAGCAGTTCTCCGGGGACAGGGAACATTGAAGCTTTCTTT	CASSSPGTGNIEAFF
many	TRBD1	TRBJ1-1	TRBV9	TGTGCCAGCAGCGTAGCTGGGACAGGGACCACTGAAGCTTTCTTT	CASSVAGTGTTEAFF
few	NA	TRBJ1-5	TRBV27	TGTTCCAGCAGGGTGGCCGGTCATCCCCAGCATTTT	CSSRVAGHPQHF
many	NA	TRBJ2-4	TRBV7-9	TGTGCCAGCAGCCGCCGGGACGGGGACAAAAACATTCAGTACTTC	CASSRRDGDKNIQYF
NA	TRBD1	TRBJ1-1	TRBV29-1	TGCAGCGTTGAAGATCTAAGGACAGGAGAGGGGTTT	CSVEDLRTGEGF
many	NA	TRBJ2-7	TRBV20-1	TGCAGTGCTAGCCACCCGGGAGCAGGAGGCGAGCAGTACTTC	CSASHPGAGGEQYF
many	NA	TRBJ1-6	TRBV19	TGTGCCAGTAGTAGGGGCAATTCACCCCTCCACTTT	CASSRGNSPLHF
NA	NA	TRBJ1-6	TRBV3-1	TGTGCCAGCAGCCAAGAGCACTCACCCCTCCACTTT	CASSQEHSPLHF
NA	NA	TRBJ2-7	TRBV7-2	TGTGCCAGCAGCTTCGCCTCGGGGGACTCCTACTACGAGCAGTACTTC	CASSFASGDSYYEQYF
many	NA	TRBJ1-5	TRBV20-1	TGCAGTGCGAGGGGGTCAGGCAATCAGCCCCAGCATTTT	CSARGSGNQPQHF
NA	TRBD1	TRBJ2-7	TRBV6-1	TGTGCCAGCAGTGAAACTACGACAGGGTCCTACGAGCAGTACTTC	CASSETTTGSYEQYF
NA	NA	TRBJ1-3	TRBV5-1	TGCGCCAGCAGTTCGGTCGCCTCTGGAAACACCATATATTTT	CASSSVASGNTIYF
medium-sized	TRBD1	TRBJ2-7	TRBV6-1	TGTGCCACATCCATGGGGACAGCAATTTCCTACGAGCAGTACTTC	CATSMGTAISYEQYF
many	NA	TRBJ1-3	TRBV29-1	TGCAGCGTGGGGGCAGCTTCTGGAAACACCATATATTTT	CSVGAASGNTIYF
NA	TRBD2	TRBJ2-7	TRBV7-9	TGTGCCAGCAGCTCTGGGGACTACCTCTCCTACGGGCAGTACTTC	CASSSGDYLSYGQYF
NA	TRBD1	TRBJ1-1	TRBV6-1	TGTGCCAGCAGACGCCGTGACAGGGTGTACACTGAAGCTTTCTTT	CASRRRDRVYTEAFF
many	NA	TRBJ1-2	TRBV7-2	TGTGCCAGCAGCCCTTTGGGACGGGAGAATGGCTACACCTTC	CASSPLGRENGYTF
NA	NA	TRBJ1-1	TRBV7-8	TGTGCCAGCAGCCGCGGGGTCACTGAAGCTTTCTTT	CASSRGVTEAFF
many	NA	TRBJ2-7	TRBV12-3/TRBV12-4	TGTGCCAGCAGCCCCGGGCAGGGGTTAGACTACGAGCAGTACTTC	CASSPGQGLDYEQYF
few	NA	TRBJ2-7	TRBV24-1	TGTGCCACCAGTGATCCACAGGTCAGGTACGAGCAGTACTTC	CATSDPQVRYEQYF
NA	NA	TRBJ2-1	TRBV6-1	TGTGCCAGCAGGGAAAGGTCAATCCTCGCGGATGAGCAGTTCTTC	CASRERSILADEQFF
many	TRBD2	TRBJ2-5	TRBV6-2/TRBV6-3	TGTGCCAGCACTCGCGGGGGGGCCGTGGGCGCGGAGACCCAGTACTTC	CASTRGGAVGAETQYF